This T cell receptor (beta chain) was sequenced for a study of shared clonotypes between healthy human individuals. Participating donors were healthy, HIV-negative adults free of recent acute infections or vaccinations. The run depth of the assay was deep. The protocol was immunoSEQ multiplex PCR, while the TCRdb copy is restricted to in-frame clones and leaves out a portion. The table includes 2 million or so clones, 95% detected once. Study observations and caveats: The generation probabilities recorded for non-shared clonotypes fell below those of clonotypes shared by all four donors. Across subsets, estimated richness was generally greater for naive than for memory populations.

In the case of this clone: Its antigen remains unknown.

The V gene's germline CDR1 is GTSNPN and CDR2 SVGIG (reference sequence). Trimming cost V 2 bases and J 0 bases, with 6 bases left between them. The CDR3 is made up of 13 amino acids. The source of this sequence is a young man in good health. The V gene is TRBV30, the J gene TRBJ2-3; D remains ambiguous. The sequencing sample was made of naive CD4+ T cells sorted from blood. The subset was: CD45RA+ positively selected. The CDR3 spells CAWSTVSTDTQYF. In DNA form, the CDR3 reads TGTGCCTGGAGTACAGTGAGCACAGATACGCAGTATTTT.